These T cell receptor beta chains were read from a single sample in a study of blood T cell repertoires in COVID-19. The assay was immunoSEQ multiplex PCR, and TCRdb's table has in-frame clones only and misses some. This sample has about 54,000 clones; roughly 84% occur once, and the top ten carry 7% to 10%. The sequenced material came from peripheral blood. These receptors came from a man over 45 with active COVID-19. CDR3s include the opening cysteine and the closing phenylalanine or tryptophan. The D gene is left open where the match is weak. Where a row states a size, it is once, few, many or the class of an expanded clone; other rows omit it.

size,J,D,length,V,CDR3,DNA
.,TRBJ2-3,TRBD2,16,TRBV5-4,CASSSRTSGYGNTQYF,TGTGCCAGCAGCTCCAGGACTAGCGGGTATGGGAATACGCAGTATTTT
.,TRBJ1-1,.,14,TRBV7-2,CASRNGRENTEAFF,TGTGCCAGCAGAAATGGACGGGAGAACACTGAAGCTTTCTTT
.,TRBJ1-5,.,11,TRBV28,CASSLNQPQHF,TGTGCCAGCAGTCTGAATCAGCCCCAGCATTTT
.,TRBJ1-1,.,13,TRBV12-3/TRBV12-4,CASSLNGHTEAFF,TGTGCCAGCAGTTTGAATGGGCACACTGAAGCTTTCTTT
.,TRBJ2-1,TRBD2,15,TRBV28,CASSSPGLGHNEQFF,TGTGCCAGCAGTTCGCCGGGACTAGGACACAATGAGCAGTTCTTC
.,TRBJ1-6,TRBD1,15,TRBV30,CAWSPSRQGISPLHF,TGTGCCTGGAGTCCCTCCAGACAGGGAATATCACCCCTCCACTTT
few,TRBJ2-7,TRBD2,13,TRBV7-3,CASSLTRGDEQYF,TGTGCCAGCAGCTTAACGCGGGGGGACGAGCAGTACTTC
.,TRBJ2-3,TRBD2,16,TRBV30,CAWQGAGGPSTDTQYF,TGTGCCTGGCAAGGAGCGGGAGGACCGAGCACAGATACGCAGTATTTT
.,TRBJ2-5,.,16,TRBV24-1,CATSASLGGGVETQYF,TGTGCCACCAGTGCATCACTCGGAGGGGGGGTAGAGACCCAGTACTTC
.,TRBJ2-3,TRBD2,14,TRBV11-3,CASKGDYTTDTQYF,TGTGCCAGCAAAGGGGACTACACCACAGATACGCAGTATTTT
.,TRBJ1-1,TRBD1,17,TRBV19,CASSIARQGMGNTEAFF,TGTGCCAGTAGTATAGCGCGACAGGGGATGGGGAACACTGAAGCTTTCTTT
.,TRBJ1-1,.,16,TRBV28,CASSSYGDSLNTEAFF,TGTGCCAGCAGTTCGTATGGCGACAGTCTGAACACTGAAGCTTTCTTT
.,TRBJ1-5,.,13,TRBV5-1,CASSLDSNQPQHF,TGCGCCAGCAGCTTGGACTCCAATCAGCCCCAGCATTTT
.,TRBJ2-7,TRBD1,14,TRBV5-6,CASSRRDRDYEQYF,TGTGCCAGCAGCCGCCGGGACAGGGACTACGAGCAGTACTTC
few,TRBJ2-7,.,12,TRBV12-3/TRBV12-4,CASSPPGVPLYF,TGTGCCAGCAGTCCCCCGGGGGTACCGCTGTACTTC
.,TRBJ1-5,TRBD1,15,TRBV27,CASSRDRASNQPQHF,TGTGCCAGCAGCCGCGACAGGGCTAGCAATCAGCCCCAGCATTTT
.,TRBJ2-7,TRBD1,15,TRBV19,CASSIRTGGSYEQYF,TGTGCCAGTAGTATTAGGACAGGCGGTAGCTACGAGCAGTACTTC
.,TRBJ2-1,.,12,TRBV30,CAWVRVSNEQFF,TGTGCCTGGGTCCGGGTTTCCAATGAGCAGTTCTTC
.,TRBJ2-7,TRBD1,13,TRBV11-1,CASGRQGVHEQYF,TGTGCCAGCGGAAGACAGGGGGTCCACGAGCAGTACTTC
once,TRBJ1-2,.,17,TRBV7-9,CASSLSLSAGKNYGYTF,TGTGCCAGCAGCTTGAGCCTCTCCGCAGGGAAAAACTATGGCTACACCTTC
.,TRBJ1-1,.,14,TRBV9,CASSVEAMNTEAFF,TGTGCCAGCAGCGTAGAAGCTATGAACACTGAAGCTTTCTTT
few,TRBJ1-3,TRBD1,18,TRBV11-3,CASSLESRGQGDGNTIYF,TGTGCCAGCAGCTTAGAGTCTAGGGGACAGGGGGATGGAAACACCATATATTTT
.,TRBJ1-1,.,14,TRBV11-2,CASSPGTFRTEAFF,TGTGCCAGCAGCCCCGGGACATTCCGAACTGAAGCTTTCTTT
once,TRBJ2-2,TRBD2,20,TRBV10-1,CASRWDRWGGLAGFTGELFF,TGCGCCAGCAGGTGGGACAGGTGGGGTGGACTAGCGGGATTCACCGGGGAGCTGTTTTTT
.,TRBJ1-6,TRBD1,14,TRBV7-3,CASSPGTGYSPLHF,TGTGCCAGCAGCCCCGGGACAGGGTATTCACCCCTCCACTTT
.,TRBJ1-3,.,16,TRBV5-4,CASSGPPGETGNTIYF,TGTGCCAGCAGCGGCCCGCCAGGCGAAACTGGAAACACCATATATTTT
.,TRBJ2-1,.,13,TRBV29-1,CSVEWRSYNEQFF,TGCAGCGTTGAGTGGCGGAGTTACAATGAGCAGTTCTTC
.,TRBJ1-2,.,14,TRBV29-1,CSVEGDTKNYGYTF,TGCAGCGTTGAGGGGGACACGAAGAACTATGGCTACACCTTC
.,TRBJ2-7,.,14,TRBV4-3,CASSQDQGPYEQYF,TGCGCCAGCAGCCAAGATCAGGGGCCCTACGAGCAGTACTTC
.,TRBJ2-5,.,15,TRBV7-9,CASSLAGSKGETQYF,TGTGCCAGCAGCTTAGCCGGGAGTAAGGGAGAGACCCAGTACTTC
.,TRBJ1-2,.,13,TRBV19,CASSPDGSYGYTF,TGTGCCAGTAGTCCGGACGGGAGCTATGGCTACACCTTC
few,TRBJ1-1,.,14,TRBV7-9,CASSEEGVGTEAFF,TGTGCCAGCAGCGAAGAGGGGGTGGGAACTGAAGCTTTCTTT
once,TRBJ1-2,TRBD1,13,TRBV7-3,CASSPGQGYGYTF,TGTGCCAGCAGCCCCGGACAGGGCTATGGCTACACCTTC
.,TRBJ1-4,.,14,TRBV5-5,CASSSQGFGEKLFF,TGTGCCAGCAGCTCTCAGGGTTTTGGCGAAAAACTGTTTTTT
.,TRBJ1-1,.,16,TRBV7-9,CASSLALAGTNTEAFF,TGTGCCAGCAGCTTAGCGCTGGCAGGTACGAACACTGAAGCTTTCTTT
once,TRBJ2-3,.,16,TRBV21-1,CASSKGTSGSTDTQYF,TGTGCCAGCAGCAAAGGGACTAGCGGGAGCACAGATACGCAGTATTTT
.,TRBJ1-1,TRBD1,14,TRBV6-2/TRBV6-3,CASSYTGTGTEAFF,TGTGCCAGCAGTTACACCGGGACAGGGACTGAAGCTTTCTTT
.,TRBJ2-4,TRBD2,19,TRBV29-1,CSVPLRSSGGTQAKNIQYF,TGCAGCGTTCCCCTTCGGTCTAGCGGGGGTACCCAGGCCAAAAACATTCAGTACTTC
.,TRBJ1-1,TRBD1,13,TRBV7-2,CASGNGQGMRAFF,TGTGCCAGCGGGAATGGACAGGGAATGCGGGCTTTCTTT
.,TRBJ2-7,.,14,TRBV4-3,CASSQGQGSYEQYF,TGCGCCAGCAGCCAAGGGCAGGGGTCCTACGAGCAGTACTTC
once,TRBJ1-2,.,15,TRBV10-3,CAISGGSNTNYGYTF,TGTGCCATCAGTGGGGGCAGCAACACTAACTATGGCTACACCTTC
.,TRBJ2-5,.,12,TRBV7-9,CASSLYSETQYF,TGTGCCAGCAGCTTATACTCAGAGACCCAGTACTTC
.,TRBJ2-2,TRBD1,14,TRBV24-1,CATRGTGGGGELFF,TGTGCCACCAGGGGGACAGGGGGTGGCGGGGAGCTGTTTTTT
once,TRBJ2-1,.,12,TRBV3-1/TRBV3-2,CASSRHTNEQFF,TGTGCCAGCAGCCGACACACCAATGAGCAGTTCTTC
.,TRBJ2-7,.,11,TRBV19,CASTPTYEQYF,TGTGCCAGTACCCCCACCTACGAGCAGTACTTC
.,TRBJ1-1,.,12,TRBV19,CASSGMNTEAFF,TGTGCCAGTTCCGGGATGAACACTGAAGCTTTCTTT
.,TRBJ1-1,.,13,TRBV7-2,CASSYRVGTEAFF,TGTGCCAGCAGCTACAGGGTAGGGACTGAAGCTTTCTTT
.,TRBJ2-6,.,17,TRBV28,CASSLGLVGSGANVLTF,TGTGCCAGCAGTTTAGGGCTGGTAGGCTCTGGGGCCAACGTCCTGACTTTC
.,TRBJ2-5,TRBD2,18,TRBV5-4,CASRRTSGRNWGQETQYF,TGTGCCAGCAGACGGACTAGCGGGAGGAATTGGGGTCAAGAGACCCAGTACTTC